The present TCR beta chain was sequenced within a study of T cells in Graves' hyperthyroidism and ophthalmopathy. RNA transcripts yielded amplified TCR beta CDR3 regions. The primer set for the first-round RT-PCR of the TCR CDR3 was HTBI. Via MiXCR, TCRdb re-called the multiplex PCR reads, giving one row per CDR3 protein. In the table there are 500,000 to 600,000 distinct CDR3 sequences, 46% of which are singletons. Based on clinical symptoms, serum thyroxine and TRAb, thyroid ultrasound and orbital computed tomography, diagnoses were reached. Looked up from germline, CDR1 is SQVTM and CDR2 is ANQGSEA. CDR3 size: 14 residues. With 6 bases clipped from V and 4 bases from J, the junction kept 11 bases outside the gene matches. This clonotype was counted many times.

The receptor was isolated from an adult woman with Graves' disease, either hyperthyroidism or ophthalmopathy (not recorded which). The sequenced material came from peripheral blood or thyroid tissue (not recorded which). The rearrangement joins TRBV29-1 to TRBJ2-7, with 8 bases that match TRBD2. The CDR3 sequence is CSVAAGGRRYEQYF. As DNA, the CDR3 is TGCAGCGTGGCTGCGGGAGGAAGGAGGTACGAGCAGTACTTC.